This T cell receptor (beta chain) is from a study of T cells of healthy individuals. This clonotype was seen repeatedly, ten times or more. One entry per CDR3 protein results from TCRdb running MiXCR on the 5' RACE reads. The sample has 85,000 to 100,000 distinct CDR3 sequences, around 17% seen once; the top ten hold about 6.2%. The V and J ends lost 6 bases and 10 bases, in that order; junction bases with no gene match: 14. This CDR3 region has 15 residues. The sequence came from a human donor in good health. V gene TRBV12-3 or TRBV12-4 combines with J gene TRBJ2-1; 8 bases align to TRBD2. The CDR3 region has the DNA TGTGCCAGCAGCCTTATAGCGGGACGAGTTCAGGAGCAGTTCTTC. It yields the protein CASSLIAGRVQEQFF.